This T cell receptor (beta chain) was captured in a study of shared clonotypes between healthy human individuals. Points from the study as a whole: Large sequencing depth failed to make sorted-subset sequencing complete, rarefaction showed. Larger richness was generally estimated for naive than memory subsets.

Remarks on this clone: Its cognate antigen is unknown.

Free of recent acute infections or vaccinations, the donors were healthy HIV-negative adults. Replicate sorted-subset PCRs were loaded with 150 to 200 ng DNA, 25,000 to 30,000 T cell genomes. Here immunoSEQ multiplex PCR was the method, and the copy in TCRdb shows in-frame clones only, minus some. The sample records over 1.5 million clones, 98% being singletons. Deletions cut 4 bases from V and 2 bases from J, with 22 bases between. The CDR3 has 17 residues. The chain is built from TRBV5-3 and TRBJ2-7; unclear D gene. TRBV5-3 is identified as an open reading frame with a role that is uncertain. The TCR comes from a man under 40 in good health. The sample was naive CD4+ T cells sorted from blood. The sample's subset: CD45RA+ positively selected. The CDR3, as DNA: TGTGCCAGAAGCCTATCAACTGCCCAGAGAAAAGCCTACGAGCAGTACTTC. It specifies CARSLSTAQRKAYEQYF.